These 21 T cell receptor beta chains originate from one sample sequenced in a study of post-analysis software for immune sequencing data. General study results and limits: The five TRBV segments detected at higher frequency in patients than in controls included TRBV5-6, TRBV5-1 and TRBV20-1.

No antigens are known for them. Unique molecular identifiers were carried by the TCR beta cDNA libraries. TCRdb reprocessed the PCR reads via MiXCR and lists one record per CDR3 protein. The table includes roughly 620,000 distinct CDR3 sequences, 40% to 50% detected once. The sequencing input was blood. These receptors were taken from a girl under 18 with multiple sclerosis.

The chain couples TRBV12-3 or TRBV12-4 to TRBJ2-7; TRBD2 agrees at 7 bases. The CDR3 totals 13 residues. J lost 5 bases, V lost 4 bases, and 5 bases had no gene match. Here the CDR3 reads CASSSGLENEQYF. The CDR3 DNA reads as TGTGCCAGCAGTTCCGGACTAGAGAACGAGCAGTACTTC.

Here the CDR3 reads CASSQDRTTQETQYF. Here the CDR3 DNA reads TGCGCCAGCAGCCAAGATCGGACTACTCAAGAGACCCAGTACTTC. The gene calls are TRBV4-1 and TRBJ2-5, with D possibly TRBD2 on 6 matching bases. Trimming pared 0 bases from V and 2 bases from J, leaving 10 bases between. The CDR3 sequence is 15 residues long. Per germline, CDR1 MGHRA and CDR2 YSYEKL.

This clonotype occurred a few times. The chain carries TRBV5-1 and TRBJ2-3; 9 bases are a match to TRBD2. The V gene's germline CDR1 is SGHRS and CDR2 YFSETQ. V trimming: 7 bases; J trimming: 5 bases; junction bases outside the gene matches: 14. This CDR3 has 16 amino acids. The CDR3 is CASYTGHSGGGDTQYF. CDR3 coding DNA: TGCGCCAGCTACACAGGACATAGCGGGGGCGGAGATACGCAGTATTTT.

The CDR3 DNA reads TGCGCCAGCAGCCAAGCCCCCTTGGTTGGAGTCCAGGGGACGGCTAACTATGGCTACACCTTC. This encodes CASSQAPLVGVQGTANYGYTF. The rearrangement joins TRBV4-1 to TRBJ1-2; tentatively, D is TRBD1 (6 bases). CDR1 is MGHRA, CDR2 YSYEKL, per germline. There are 21 residues in the CDR3. V gave up 1 base and J gave up 0 bases, with 27 bases separating them.

The chain uses TRBV21-1 and TRBJ2-7; the table's D call of TRBD2 was not tested on the DNA. TRBV21-1 is termed a pseudogene. This CDR3 region has 14 residues. The CDR3 spells CASSNPSGRRNQYF. CDR3 DNA: TGTGCCAGCAGCAATCCTAGCGGGAGGAGGAACCAGTACTTC.

The chain links TRBV20-1 to TRBJ2-5, with D possibly TRBD2 on 7 matching bases. V shed 0 bases and J shed 2 bases, with 13 bases lying between them. The CDR3 runs 15 residues. The V gene's germline CDR1 is DFQATT and CDR2 SNEGSKA (reference sequence). CDR3 residues: CSARDGGAYQETQYF. CDR3 nucleotide sequence: TGCAGTGCTAGAGATGGGGGGGCTTATCAAGAGACCCAGTACTTC.

The rearrangement joins TRBV13 to TRBJ1-1; maybe TRBD1 (5 bases). V was pared by 5 bases and J by 5 bases, with 15 bases between. Germline loops: CDR1 PRHDT, CDR2 FYEKMQ (reference sequence). This CDR3 contains 14 residues. CDR3 residues: CASSPGGTATEAFF. Here the CDR3 DNA reads TGTGCCAGCAGCCCCGGGGGGACGGCGACTGAAGCTTTCTTT.

The J gene is TRBJ2-5, the V gene TRBV12-3 or TRBV12-4, with 7 bases identical to TRBD1. V dropped 5 bases and J dropped 1; count of bases not matched to a gene: 7. The CDR3 length is 15 residues. CDR3 amino acids: CASSVQGTVQETQYF. CDR3 bases: TGTGCCAGCAGTGTACAGGGGACAGTCCAAGAGACCCAGTACTTC.

This clonotype was seen a few times. J is TRBJ2-7 and V is TRBV3-1; the D gene is possibly TRBD2 (6 bases). The closer fit of TRBJ2-5 to the DNA end suggests the J call may be wrong. Germline values: CDR1 LGHDT, CDR2 YNNKEL (reference sequence). The CDR3 extends over 14 amino acids. The CDR3, as DNA: TGTGCCAGCAGCCAAGATTTTGGCGGGAAGACCCAGTACTTC. It codes for CASSQDFGGKTQYF.

This clonotype came up a few times. This rearrangement joins TRBV6-5 to TRBJ1-5, with TRBD1 identical over 7 bases. With V trimmed by 6 bases and J by 3 bases, 2 bases remained unmatched. The CDR3 spans 13 residues. Germline values: CDR1 MNHEY, CDR2 SVGAGI. CDR3 protein: CASRTGINQPQHF. CDR3 DNA sequence: TGTGCCAGCAGGACAGGGATCAATCAGCCCCAGCATTTT.

The chain combines TRBV29-1 with TRBJ2-7; 7 bases match TRBD1. After removal of 1 base from V and 2 bases from J, the junction contained 5 bases not matched to a gene. Germline-derived CDR1 and CDR2 are SQVTM and ANQGSEA. CDR3 length: 14 amino acids. The CDR3 spells CSVEGTGAPYEQYF. In DNA, the CDR3 is TGCAGCGTTGAAGGTACAGGGGCACCCTACGAGCAGTACTTC.

V gene TRBV11-2 combines with J gene TRBJ2-7; the D gene is possibly TRBD2 (6 bases). Per germline, CDR1 SGHAT and CDR2 FQNNGV. The V end was cut by 5 bases, the J end by 3 bases, with 14 bases between. The CDR3 contains 14 residues. In DNA, the CDR3 is TGTGCCAGCAGCCCATACGGGGGAGACTACGAGCAGTACTTC. Protein product: CASSPYGGDYEQYF. The variable domain in full, with the rest retrieved from reference TRBV11-2 and TRBJ2-7, is EAGVAQSPRYKIIEKRQSVAFWCNPISGHATLYWYQQILGQGPKLLIQFQNNGVVDDSQLPKDRFSAERLKGVDSTLKIQPAKLEDSAVYLCASSPYGGDYEQYFGPGTRLTVT.

In its sample, this clonotype was seen a few times. V and J are TRBV3-1 and TRBJ2-5; D gene uncertain. Germline values: CDR1 LGHDT, CDR2 YNNKEL (reference sequence). Trimming took 1 base from V and 13 from J, leaving 19 bases between them. The CDR3 spans 14 residues. The CDR3 loop reads CASSQAGLTSERYF. As DNA, the CDR3 is TGTGCCAGCAGCCAAGCCGGGCTAACGAGCGAGCGGTACTTC.

The gene calls are TRBV9 and TRBJ2-1; D is perhaps TRBD1 (5 bases). Germline assignment: CDR1 SGDLS and CDR2 YYNGEE. V lost 0 bases, J lost 9 bases, and 22 bases lay in between. This CDR3 spans 17 amino acids. The CDR3 bases are TGTGCCAGCAGCGTAGCGGTACGCTCCATAGGAGACAGTGAGCAGTTCTTC. As protein: CASSVAVRSIGDSEQFF. Full variable domain (outside the CDR3, taken from reference TRBV9 and TRBJ2-1): DSGVTQTPKHLITATGQRVTLRCSPRSGDLSVYWYQQSLDQGLQFLIQYYNGEERAKGNILERFSAQQFPDLHSELNLSSLELGDSALYFCASSVAVRSIGDSEQFFGPGTRLTVL.

This chain uses TRBV20-1 with TRBJ2-5; 8 bases are a match to TRBD1. There are 18 residues in the CDR3. Germline-derived CDR1 and CDR2 are DFQATT and SNEGSKA (reference sequence). After removal of 0 bases from V and 1 base from J, the junction contained 13 bases not matched to a gene. Here the CDR3 reads CSARESRGNTGGQETQYF. CDR3 bases: TGCAGTGCTAGAGAAAGCAGGGGGAATACAGGGGGCCAAGAGACCCAGTACTTC.

This chain uses TRBV6-6 with TRBJ1-1; D is unclear. V was clipped by 0 bases and J by 7 bases, with 21 bases between them. The length of the CDR3 is 17 residues. The germline gives CDR1 MNHNY, CDR2 SVGAGI (reference sequence). CDR3 nucleotides: TGTGCCAGCAGTTACTCCCTCGGGAGGGATTTGAAAGTTGAAGCTTTCTTT. Translating gives CASSYSLGRDLKVEAFF.

The V call is TRBV20-1, the J call TRBJ2-5, with a tentative D call TRBD1 (7 bases). Trimming left V 6 bases short and J 5 bases short, with 16 bases between. Germline CDR1 and CDR2: DFQATT and SNEGSKA (reference sequence). The CDR3 runs 13 residues. The CDR3 is CSAQEGAEETQYF. The CDR3 nucleotides read TGCAGTGCGCAGGAGGGGGCGGAGGAGACCCAGTACTTC.

The rearrangement uses TRBV4-1 and TRBJ2-1; D is possibly TRBD2 (6 bases). The V gene's germline CDR1 is MGHRA and CDR2 YSYEKL. This CDR3 is built from 15 residues. Trimming shortened V by 5 bases and J by 0 bases, and 11 bases separated the two germline ends. This chain's CDR3 is CASSSLATSYNEQFF. The CDR3 DNA sequence: TGCGCCAGCAGCAGCCTAGCGACCTCCTACAATGAGCAGTTCTTC.

This clonotype was detected only a few times. The chain combines TRBV20-1 with TRBJ2-7; 10 bases agree with TRBD2. The CDR3 has 14 amino acids. Unmatched junction bases numbered 9, after V lost 7 bases and J lost 3 bases. Per germline, CDR1 DFQATT and CDR2 SNEGSKA (reference sequence). The DNA of the CDR3 is TGCAGTGTTGCCCGGGCTAGCGGGAGCTACGAGCAGTACTTC. Translating it yields CSVARASGSYEQYF.

J is TRBJ2-3 and V is TRBV12-3 or TRBV12-4; D is perhaps TRBD2 (5 bases). V gave up 3 bases and J gave up 2 bases, with 12 bases separating them. CDR3 length: 15 residues. The CDR3 DNA follows: TGTGCCAGCAGTTTGAGCGGCCATTACACAGATACGCAGTATTTT. Translating gives CASSLSGHYTDTQYF.

V gene TRBV12-3 or TRBV12-4 combines with J gene TRBJ2-1, with D possibly matching TRBD2 (7 bases). V lost 3 bases and J 9 bases, leaving 12 bases between the germline ends. The CDR3 has 13 residues. CDR3 nucleotides: TGTGCCAGCAGTTTTGCAGGGGAGGGTGAGCAGTTCTTC. It is translated as CASSFAGEGEQFF.